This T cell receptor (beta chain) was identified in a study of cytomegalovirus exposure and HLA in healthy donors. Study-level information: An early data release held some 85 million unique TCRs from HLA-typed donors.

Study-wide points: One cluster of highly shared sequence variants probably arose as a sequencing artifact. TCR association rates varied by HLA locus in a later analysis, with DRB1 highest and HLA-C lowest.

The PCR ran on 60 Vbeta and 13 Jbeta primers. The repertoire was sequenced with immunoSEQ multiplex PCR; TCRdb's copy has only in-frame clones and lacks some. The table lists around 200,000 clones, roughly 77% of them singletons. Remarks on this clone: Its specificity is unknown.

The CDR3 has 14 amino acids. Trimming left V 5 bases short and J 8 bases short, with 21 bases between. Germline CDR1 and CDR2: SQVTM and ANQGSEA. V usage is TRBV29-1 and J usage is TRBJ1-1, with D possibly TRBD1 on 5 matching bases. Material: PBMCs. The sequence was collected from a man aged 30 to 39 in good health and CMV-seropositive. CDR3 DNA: TGCAGCGTTAAGGGTACGACAGCCTTTGGGGAAGCTTTCTTT. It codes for CSVKGTTAFGEAFF.